The rows below give T cell receptor beta chains drawn from one sample of a study of T-cell reconstitution after alpha-beta-depleted transplantation in children. TCRdb re-derived calls from the PCR reads in MiXCR, one entry per CDR3 protein. In the table there are some 130,000 distinct CDR3 sequences, about a tenth of which are singletons. Sequencing was performed on PBMCs, mostly from graft donor cells, taken 180 days after TCRalphabeta/CD19-depleted stem cell transplant. These receptors were obtained from a girl less than two years old who had a stem cell transplant for combined immunodeficiency, so the T cells may come from the graft donor. CDR3s include the opening cysteine and the closing phenylalanine or tryptophan. The order of the fields is D gene, V gene, CDR3 length, J gene, clone size, CDR3 protein, CDR3 DNA. The D gene is left open where the match is weak. The size entry is marked missing in some rows and otherwise reads once, few, many or a size class.

D: -; V: TRBV3-1; length: 13; J: TRBJ2-1; size: many; CDR3: CASSRSQSNEQFF; DNA: TGTGCCAGCAGCCGGTCCCAGAGCAATGAGCAGTTCTTC
D: -; V: TRBV19; length: 14; J: TRBJ2-7; size: -; CDR3: CASSIGESIYEQYF; DNA: TGTGCCAGTAGTATAGGAGAGAGTATCTACGAGCAGTACTTC
D: TRBD1; V: TRBV3-1; length: 15; J: TRBJ1-5; size: -; CDR3: CASSPLDRGPQPQHF; DNA: TGTGCCAGCAGCCCCCTGGACAGGGGACCTCAGCCCCAGCATTTT
D: TRBD1; V: TRBV7-3; length: 14; J: TRBJ2-7; size: many; CDR3: CASSLAGTGSEQYF; DNA: TGTGCCAGCAGCTTAGCCGGGACAGGGTCCGAGCAGTACTTC
D: -; V: TRBV5-1; length: 14; J: TRBJ2-5; size: few; CDR3: CASSGRTQTETQYF; DNA: TGCGCCAGCAGCGGTCGGACACAAACGGAGACCCAGTACTTC
D: -; V: TRBV20-1; length: 12; J: TRBJ2-7; size: few; CDR3: CSARDQGYEQYF; DNA: TGCAGTGCTAGAGACCAGGGTTACGAGCAGTACTTC
D: -; V: TRBV6-5; length: 15; J: TRBJ1-5; size: few; CDR3: CASSYGGYSNQPQHF; DNA: TGTGCCAGCAGTTACGGGGGGTATAGCAATCAGCCCCAGCATTTT
D: -; V: TRBV20-1; length: 18; J: TRBJ2-3; size: -; CDR3: CSARDRRGQLLSTDTQYF; DNA: TGCAGTGCTAGAGATCGGAGGGGACAGTTATTAAGCACAGATACGCAGTATTTT
D: -; V: TRBV20-1; length: 15; J: TRBJ2-7; size: once; CDR3: CSAPSGQIPGYEQYF; DNA: TGCAGTGCTCCCTCTGGGCAGATTCCTGGCTACGAGCAGTACTTC
D: TRBD2; V: TRBV20-1; length: 15; J: TRBJ2-1; size: few; CDR3: CSAVGLAGEYNEQFF; DNA: TGCAGTGCTGTCGGACTAGCGGGAGAGTACAATGAGCAGTTCTTC
D: -; V: TRBV29-1; length: 13; J: TRBJ2-6; size: many; CDR3: CSVEISGANVLTF; DNA: TGCAGCGTTGAAATCTCTGGGGCCAACGTCCTGACTTTC
D: TRBD2; V: TRBV5-1; length: 20; J: TRBJ2-7; size: -; CDR3: CASSNKRREASGRKEVEQYF; DNA: TGCGCCAGCAGCAACAAACGCCGGGAGGCTAGCGGGAGAAAGGAGGTCGAGCAGTACTTC
D: -; V: TRBV12-3/TRBV12-4; length: 14; J: TRBJ2-7; size: -; CDR3: CASSEGDFSYEQYF; DNA: TGTGCCAGCAGTGAAGGGGACTTCTCCTACGAGCAGTACTTC
D: -; V: TRBV4-2; length: 13; J: TRBJ1-1; size: -; CDR3: CSSSQVRSWEAFF; DNA: TGTTCCAGCAGCCAAGTCCGGAGCTGGGAAGCTTTCTTT
D: -; V: TRBV29-1; length: 14; J: TRBJ1-2; size: -; CDR3: CSVEGPRAGDGYTF; DNA: TGCAGCGTTGAAGGCCCTCGGGCAGGGGACGGCTACACCTTC
D: -; V: TRBV28; length: 13; J: TRBJ2-7; size: -; CDR3: CASSLKFSYEQYF; DNA: TGTGCCAGCAGTTTAAAATTCTCCTACGAGCAGTACTTC
D: -; V: TRBV7-3; length: 15; J: TRBJ1-2; size: -; CDR3: CASSLGRGSNYRYTF; DNA: TGTGCCAGCAGCTTAGGTAGAGGAAGTAACTATCGCTACACCTTC
D: TRBD1; V: TRBV12-3/TRBV12-4; length: 15; J: TRBJ2-1; size: many; CDR3: CASSVGQGNYNEQFF; DNA: TGTGCCAGCAGTGTGGGACAGGGGAACTACAATGAGCAGTTCTTC
D: -; V: TRBV11-2; length: 16; J: TRBJ2-1; size: -; CDR3: CASSLRSGFSYNEQFF; DNA: TGTGCCAGCAGCTTAAGATCAGGGTTCTCCTACAATGAGCAGTTCTTC
D: TRBD1; V: TRBV5-6; length: 15; J: TRBJ2-3; size: many; CDR3: CASSFGTGYTDTQYF; DNA: TGTGCCAGCAGCTTCGGGACAGGATACACAGATACGCAGTATTTT
D: -; V: TRBV5-1; length: 15; J: TRBJ1-1; size: few; CDR3: CASSFTIRGIAEAFF; DNA: TGCGCCAGCAGCTTTACCATACGGGGGATCGCTGAAGCTTTCTTT
D: TRBD2; V: TRBV6-1; length: 10; J: TRBJ2-1; size: -; CDR3: CSSGIYEQFF; DNA: TGTTCTAGCGGGATCTATGAGCAGTTCTTC
D: TRBD2; V: TRBV5-1; length: 13; J: TRBJ2-7; size: many; CDR3: CASSLAGLYEQYF; DNA: TGCGCCAGCAGCTTAGCGGGACTTTACGAGCAGTACTTC
D: -; V: TRBV10-2; length: 14; J: TRBJ2-1; size: -; CDR3: CASRRGLFYNEQFF; DNA: TGCGCCAGCAGGAGGGGACTTTTCTACAATGAGCAGTTCTTC
D: -; V: TRBV7-2; length: 13; J: TRBJ2-1; size: few; CDR3: CASSSSGGYEQFF; DNA: TGTGCCAGCAGCTCGTCAGGTGGCTATGAGCAGTTCTTC
D: -; V: TRBV28; length: 15; J: TRBJ1-3; size: few; CDR3: CASSLTVPSGNTIYF; DNA: TGTGCCAGCAGTTTAACGGTCCCTTCTGGAAACACCATATATTTT
D: -; V: TRBV20-1; length: 12; J: TRBJ1-1; size: -; CDR3: CSATRRGTEAFF; DNA: TGCAGTGCCACCCGACGGGGGACTGAAGCTTTCTTT
D: TRBD2; V: TRBV3-1; length: 16; J: TRBJ2-1; size: few; CDR3: CASSPDPGLAWNEQFF; DNA: TGTGCCAGCAGCCCAGACCCCGGACTAGCGTGGAATGAGCAGTTCTTC
D: -; V: TRBV11-2; length: 16; J: TRBJ1-1; size: -; CDR3: CASSLLIPGPGTEAFF; DNA: TGTGCCAGCAGCTTACTCATCCCCGGGCCCGGGACTGAAGCTTTCTTT
D: TRBD1; V: TRBV10-3; length: 13; J: TRBJ2-1; size: few; CDR3: CAIEAQGAGEQFF; DNA: TGTGCCATCGAGGCTCAGGGGGCAGGTGAGCAGTTCTTC
D: -; V: TRBV4-3; length: 13; J: TRBJ1-2; size: -; CDR3: CASSDGRGRGYTF; DNA: TGCGCCAGCAGCGACGGACGGGGAAGAGGCTACACCTTC
D: -; V: TRBV7-2; length: 15; J: TRBJ2-5; size: -; CDR3: CASSRDRGPQETQYF; DNA: TGTGCCAGCAGCCGGGACCGGGGGCCTCAAGAGACCCAGTACTTC
D: -; V: TRBV7-2; length: 14; J: TRBJ2-5; size: -; CDR3: CASSIGTNQETQYF; DNA: TGTGCCAGCAGCATTGGGACCAACCAAGAGACCCAGTACTTC
D: -; V: TRBV7-2; length: 13; J: TRBJ2-1; size: -; CDR3: CASSRSGDNEQFF; DNA: TGTGCCAGCAGCCGTAGCGGCGACAATGAGCAGTTCTTC
D: -; V: TRBV12-3/TRBV12-4; length: 12; J: TRBJ1-1; size: -; CDR3: CASSFSRVGAFF; DNA: TGTGCCAGCAGTTTCAGCAGAGTTGGGGCTTTCTTT
D: -; V: TRBV9; length: 14; J: TRBJ2-5; size: -; CDR3: CASKGEGIQETQYF; DNA: TGTGCCAGCAAAGGTGAAGGCATTCAAGAGACCCAGTACTTC
D: TRBD1; V: TRBV24-1; length: 14; J: TRBJ2-5; size: -; CDR3: CATSDAQGAETQYF; DNA: TGTGCCACCAGTGACGCACAGGGGGCAGAGACCCAGTACTTC
D: -; V: TRBV5-1; length: 14; J: TRBJ1-5; size: few; CDR3: CASSVGGGHQPQHF; DNA: TGCGCCAGCAGCGTTGGGGGGGGGCATCAGCCCCAGCATTTT
D: -; V: TRBV12-3/TRBV12-4; length: 11; J: TRBJ2-1; size: many; CDR3: CASSFKLEQFF; DNA: TGTGCCAGCAGTTTCAAGCTTGAGCAGTTCTTC
D: -; V: TRBV20-1; length: 13; J: TRBJ2-7; size: few; CDR3: CSARPASSYEQYF; DNA: TGCAGTGCTAGACCGGCGAGCTCCTACGAGCAGTACTTC